These 10 T cell receptor beta chains originate from one sample sequenced in a study of cytomegalovirus exposure and HLA in healthy donors. Measured with immunoSEQ multiplex PCR; TCRdb has only the in-frame clones, and not every one. The sample consists of about 66,000 clones, about 97% of them appearing once. Source material: PBMCs. These receptors all come from a woman aged 18-29 years in good health and CMV-seropositive.

This clone occurred once. The V call is TRBV6-1, the J call TRBJ2-2; no clear D. Germline V gene sequence: CDR1 MNHNS, CDR2 SASEGT. The V and J ends lost 2 bases and 4 bases respectively, with 5 bases between them. This CDR3 spans 13 amino acids. In nucleotides, the CDR3 is TGTGCCAGCAGTGAATGGAGCACCGGGGAGCTGTTTTTT. Encoded protein: CASSEWSTGELFF.

This chain uses TRBV19 with TRBJ1-1; D is unresolved. V lost 3 bases and J 0 bases, leaving 8 bases between the germline ends. Germline V gene data show CDR1 as LNHDA and CDR2 as SQIVND (reference sequence). CDR3 length equals 14 residues. Here the CDR3 reads CASSIEDLNTEAFF. CDR3 in DNA: TGTGCCAGTAGTATCGAAGACTTGAACACTGAAGCTTTCTTT.

This sequence joins TRBV5-4 and TRBJ2-5; 7 bases agree with TRBD1. Germline CDR1 SGHNT, CDR2 YYREEE (reference sequence). Trimming at V came to 2 bases and at J to 1 base, leaving 2 bases not matched to a gene. The CDR3 totals 14 residues. CDR3 coding DNA: TGTGCCAGCAGCTTAGACAGGGCCCAAGAGACCCAGTACTTC. Residues: CASSLDRAQETQYF.

This sequence joins TRBV27 and TRBJ2-7, with 8 bases identical to TRBD1. V lost 6 bases and J lost 4; bases outside the gene matches: 5. The germline V gene has CDR1 MNHEY and CDR2 SMNVEV (reference sequence). The CDR3 covers 13 residues. The CDR3: CASSVDRAYEQYF. The DNA for the CDR3 is TGTGCCAGCAGCGTGGACAGGGCGTACGAGCAGTACTTC.

CDR3 loop: CSVEVRAGTEAFF. The CDR3 DNA sequence: TGCAGCGTTGAAGTGAGGGCTGGCACTGAAGCTTTCTTT. The chain links TRBV29-1 to TRBJ1-1; no clear D gene. The V end lost 1 base, the J end lost 4 bases, and 10 bases lay between the germline ends. The CDR3 length is 13 residues. Germline CDR1 is SQVTM and CDR2 is ANQGSEA.

V and J are TRBV20-1 and TRBJ2-7; 8 bases match TRBD2. Trimming cost V 5 bases and J 7 bases; bases outside gene matches: 4. Per the germline V gene, CDR1 is DFQATT and CDR2 is SNEGSKA (reference sequence). CDR3 length: 11 amino acids. This chain's CDR3 is CSARSGSEQYF. CDR3 bases: TGCAGTGCTCGAAGCGGGAGTGAGCAGTACTTC.

The genes are TRBV6-1 and TRBJ2-5; perhaps TRBD1 as D (6 bases). V was trimmed by 4 bases and J by 2 bases, leaving 14 bases between them. The germline V gene encodes CDR1 MNHNS and CDR2 SASEGT. CDR3 length: 15 residues. The CDR3 sequence is CASSVSWGRQETQYF. DNA for the CDR3: TGTGCCAGCAGTGTTAGTTGGGGGCGACAAGAGACCCAGTACTTC.

This chain links TRBV5-5 with TRBJ1-4, with D possibly matching TRBD1 (6 bases). V shed 1 base and J shed 7 bases, with 11 bases lying between them. The length of the CDR3 is 14 residues. Germline V gene data show CDR1 as SGHKS and CDR2 as YYEKEE (reference sequence). The CDR3 nucleotides read TGTGCCAGCAGCTTGCAGGGGCTAAGTGAAAAACTGTTTTTT. It yields the protein CASSLQGLSEKLFF.

The J gene is TRBJ2-7, the V gene TRBV28, with no clear D. Germline V CDR1 and CDR2: MDHEN, SYDVKM. Trimming took 6 bases from V and 3 from J, leaving 6 bases between them. The CDR3 is made up of 11 amino acids. CDR3 protein: CASRRNYEQYF. The CDR3 nucleotides read TGTGCCAGCAGGCGGAACTACGAGCAGTACTTC.

The chain has TRBV30 and TRBJ2-2; 9 nucleotides agree with TRBD1. The germline CDR1 and CDR2 sequences are GTSNPN and SVGIG (reference sequence). There are 14 residues in the CDR3. The J segment lost 6 bases and the V segment lost 3 bases, leaving 5 bases of the junction unmatched. CDR3 bases: TGTGCCTGGAGCCGGGACAGGGTCTCCGGGGAGCTGTTTTTT. Amino acid sequence: CAWSRDRVSGELFF.